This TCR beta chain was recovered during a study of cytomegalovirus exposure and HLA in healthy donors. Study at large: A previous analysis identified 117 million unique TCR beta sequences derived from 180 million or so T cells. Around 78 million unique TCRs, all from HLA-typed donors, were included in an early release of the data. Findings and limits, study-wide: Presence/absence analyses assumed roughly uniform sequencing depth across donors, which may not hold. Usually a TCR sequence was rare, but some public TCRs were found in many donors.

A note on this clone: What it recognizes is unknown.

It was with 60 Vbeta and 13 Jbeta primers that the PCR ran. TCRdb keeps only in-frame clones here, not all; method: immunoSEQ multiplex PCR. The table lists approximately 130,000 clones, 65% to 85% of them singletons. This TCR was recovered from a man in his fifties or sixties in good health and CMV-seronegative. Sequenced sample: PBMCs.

Written as DNA, the CDR3 is TGTGCCAGCAGCTTAGACAGGGGAACTAATGAAAAACTGTTTTTT. It yields the protein CASSLDRGTNEKLFF. The chain uses TRBV11-2 and TRBJ1-4, with D possibly matching TRBD1 (6 bases). The CDR3 loop spans 15 amino acids. Trimming took 0 bases from V and 1 from J, leaving 6 bases between them. Germline V gene lookup returns CDR1 SGHAT and CDR2 FQNNGV.